Shown below are 2 T cell receptor beta chains from a single sample sequenced in a study of T-cell memory formation after mild COVID-19. TCRdb re-called the 5' RACE reads through MiXCR, storing one row per CDR3 protein. The data contain 350,000 to 500,000 distinct CDR3 sequences, around 22% of them singletons. Sequenced sample: PBMCs or a T cell subset sorted from them (not recorded which). The receptors were sampled from an adult woman who had mild COVID-19 (a few samples of this study predate the infection). Cell type and time point are not known.

The gene calls are TRBV7-3 and TRBJ2-5; perhaps TRBD2 as D (6 bases). With 5 bases removed from V and 1 base from J, the gap between germline ends came to 11 bases. The germline V gene has CDR1 SGHTA and CDR2 FQGTGA. There are 14 residues in the CDR3. CDR3 DNA sequence: TGTGCCAGCAGCAAGTGGGACTTCCAAGAGACCCAGTACTTC. This gives the protein CASSKWDFQETQYF.

This clonotype was counted only a few times. The genes are TRBV21-1 and TRBJ2-5; the table's D call, TRBD2, was not checked against the DNA. TRBV21-1 is annotated as a pseudogene. This CDR3 contains 16 residues. CDR3 amino acids: CASSAPRLADQETQYF. The CDR3 coding sequence is TGTGCCAGCAGCGCCCCCCGACTAGCGGACCAAGAGACCCAGTACTTC.